This entry concerns a single TCR beta chain. Deletions cut 2 bases from V and 5 bases from J, with 10 bases between. Germline CDR1 and CDR2: SGHRS and YFSETQ. There are 14 residues in the CDR3. This record belongs to a study of blood T cell repertoires in COVID-19. The overall study: Specimens from acute and convalescent COVID-19 originated in the United States, Italy and Spain.

Authors' processing steps: Reference gene primers were amplified, and this amplification served to estimate nucleated cell counts. Generated by immunoSEQ multiplex PCR, the TCRdb table keeps only in-frame clones and is missing some. That table supplies the V and J calls and clone size; D and trimming were determined from the DNA. The table records hundreds of thousands of clones, roughly 85% of them present only once. This TCR derives from a human donor in a cohort sampled during active COVID-19. This sequence joins TRBV5-1 and TRBJ1-4, with a weak D call TRBD1 (6 bases). The sequencing input was peripheral blood. The CDR3 DNA reads TGCGCCAGCAGCTTCGGACAGCGAAATGAAAAACTGTTTTTT. Protein sequence: CASSFGQRNEKLFF.